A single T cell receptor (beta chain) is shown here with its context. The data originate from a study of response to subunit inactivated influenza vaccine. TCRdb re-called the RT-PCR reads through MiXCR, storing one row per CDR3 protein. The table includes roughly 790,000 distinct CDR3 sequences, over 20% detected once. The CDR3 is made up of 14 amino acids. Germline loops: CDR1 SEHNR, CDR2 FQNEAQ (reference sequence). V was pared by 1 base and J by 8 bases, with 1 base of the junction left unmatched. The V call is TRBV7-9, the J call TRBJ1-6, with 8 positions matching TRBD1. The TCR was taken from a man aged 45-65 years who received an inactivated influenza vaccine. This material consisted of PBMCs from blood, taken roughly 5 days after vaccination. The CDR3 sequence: CASSLGTGHSPLHF. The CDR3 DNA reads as TGTGCCAGCAGCTTAGGGACAGGGCATTCACCCCTCCACTTT.